These 21 T cell receptor beta chains were sequenced from one sample in a study of identical twins. TCRdb re-called the 5' RACE reads through MiXCR, storing one row per CDR3 protein. The table includes just over 500,000 distinct CDR3 sequences, under 25% detected once. Separately, the same data were catalogued under a study of T cells expressing NK-cell markers.

The sample taken for sequencing was CD4+ T cells sorted from blood. The receptors here all came from a woman in her late teens or twenties in good health.

The V gene is TRBV16, the J gene TRBJ2-6; a weak D match, TRBD2 (6 bases). Trimming cost V 3 bases and J 6 bases, with 15 bases left between them. Germline CDR1 KGHSY, CDR2 FQNENV. This CDR3 spans 16 amino acids. The CDR3 region is CASSQEGPTMANVLTF. The CDR3 bases are TGTGCCAGCAGCCAGGAGGGGCCGACGATGGCCAACGTCCTGACTTTC.

The rearrangement uses TRBV12-3 or TRBV12-4 and TRBJ2-7; TRBD2 agrees at 7 bases. The junction had 10 bases not matched to a gene; V was cut back by 7 bases and J by 10 bases. The CDR3 covers 12 residues. The CDR3 loop reads CASTKAGLQQYF. CDR3 DNA sequence: TGTGCCAGCACTAAAGCGGGGTTGCAACAGTACTTC.

J is TRBJ2-2 and V is TRBV7-2; D gene ambiguous. The CDR3 is made up of 14 amino acids. V lost 2 bases and J lost 1, with 5 bases in between. Per germline, CDR1 SGHTA and CDR2 FQGNSA. The CDR3 sequence: CASSLMVNTGELFF. The CDR3 DNA is TGTGCCAGCAGCTTAATGGTGAACACCGGGGAGCTGTTTTTT.

This clonotype was seen only a few times. The chain combines TRBV6-1 with TRBJ2-5; 7 nucleotides line up with TRBD1. CDR1 and CDR2 (germline): MNHNS, SASEGT. Germline trimming cut 5 bases from V and 1 base from J; bases unmatched to any gene: 7. The CDR3 is 15 amino acids. The CDR3 DNA reads TGTGCCAGCAGTAGCCCCGGGACAGCCCAAGAGACCCAGTACTTC. Translated: CASSSPGTAQETQYF.

V gene TRBV5-1 combines with J gene TRBJ2-7; 7 bases line up with TRBD1. The CDR3 extends over 14 amino acids. Trimming took 5 bases from V and 3 from J; bases not matched to a gene: 8. Germline-derived CDR1 and CDR2 are SGHRS and YFSETQ. The CDR3: CASRVDRILYEQYF. In nucleotides, the CDR3 is TGCGCCAGCAGAGTGGACAGGATCCTCTACGAGCAGTACTTC.

This chain connects TRBV5-8 to TRBJ2-6; D not certain. The CDR3 is 15 amino acids. CDR1 is SGHTS and CDR2 is YDEGEE in the germline V gene. The V and J ends lost 4 bases and 1 base respectively, with 9 bases between them. The CDR3 DNA is TGTGCCAGCAGCCTGCACGCTTCTGGGGCCAACGTCCTGACTTTC. This sequence encodes CASSLHASGANVLTF.

V and J are TRBV12-3 or TRBV12-4 and TRBJ2-5; tentative D call: TRBD2 (6 bases). CDR3 length equals 13 residues. The V end was cut by 6 bases, the J end by 5 bases, with 13 bases between. The CDR3 bases are TGTGCCAGCAGATGGGGTGGAGGGGAGACCCAGTACTTC. This sequence encodes CASRWGGGETQYF.

The rearrangement uses TRBV5-1 and TRBJ2-7, with 8 bases fitting TRBD1. Germline lookup yields CDR1 SGHRS and CDR2 YFSETQ. The CDR3 is made up of 16 amino acids. V gave up 4 bases and J gave up 9 bases; unmatched junction bases: 18. The CDR3 DNA reads TGCGCCAGCAGCCTCGGGACAGGAACGGTAGACAGATGGCAGTACTTC. It codes for CASSLGTGTVDRWQYF.

This clonotype was detected a few times. This chain links TRBV12-3 or TRBV12-4 with TRBJ1-2; 8 nucleotides align to TRBD1. CDR3 size: 14 residues. V was clipped by 5 bases and J by 5 bases; unmatched bases: 7. CDR3 in DNA: TGTGCCAGCAGTCGGACAGGGAGTTTTTATGGCTACACCTTC. Translated, it gives CASSRTGSFYGYTF.

Only a few counts were recorded for this clonotype. The V and J genes are TRBV5-1 and TRBJ1-5; TRBD1 might be the D (5 bases). Trimming pared 5 bases from V and 2 bases from J, leaving 14 bases between. The CDR3 runs 15 residues. Germline CDR1 is SGHRS and CDR2 is YFSETQ. CDR3: CASSPTWGGNQPQHF. CDR3 bases: TGCGCCAGCAGTCCCACGTGGGGGGGCAATCAGCCCCAGCATTTT.

This clonotype was recorded at least ten times. The chain is built from TRBV20-1 and TRBJ2-7; D might be TRBD2 (6 bases). Trimming took 8 bases from V and 5 from J, leaving 25 bases between them. The CDR3 has 15 residues. Per germline, CDR1 DFQATT and CDR2 SNEGSKA (reference sequence). In nucleotides, the CDR3 is TGCAGTCGGGAGTTAGTTGGACCTATAGGGCACGAGCAGTACTTC. Translation gives CSRELVGPIGHEQYF.

The chain recombines TRBV5-1 with TRBJ2-7, with D possibly TRBD1 on 6 matching bases. Per the germline V gene, CDR1 is SGHRS and CDR2 is YFSETQ. Deletions cut 4 bases from V and 6 bases from J, with 14 bases between. This CDR3 is built from 13 residues. In DNA, the CDR3 is TGCGCCAGCAGCCTAGGAACCAGGGGCGAGCAGTACTTC. Encoded protein: CASSLGTRGEQYF.

The sample holds a few counts of this clonotype. This chain links TRBV10-2 with TRBJ2-1, with D unclear. The CDR3 is 16 residues long. Trimming stripped 6 bases from V and 0 bases from J, with 15 bases between. CDR1 and CDR2 from the germline V gene are WSHSY and SAAADI. CDR3 sequence: CASSRYAHHSYNEQFF. The CDR3 nucleotides read TGCGCCAGCAGCCGTTACGCCCACCACTCCTACAATGAGCAGTTCTTC.

This clonotype was observed a handful of times. V is TRBV11-2 and J is TRBJ2-5; 8 nucleotides align to TRBD2. In germline, CDR1 is SGHAT, CDR2 FQNNGV. The CDR3 consists of 18 residues. V lost 2 bases to trimming and J lost 5 bases; unmatched junction nucleotides: 16. This CDR3 is CASSLLPWSGGTSETQYF. As DNA, the CDR3 is TGTGCCAGCAGCTTACTCCCTTGGTCGGGAGGGACCTCGGAGACCCAGTACTTC. Together with reference TRBV11-2 and TRBJ2-5, the CDR3 gives the full variable domain: EAGVAQSPRYKIIEKRQSVAFWCNPISGHATLYWYQQILGQGPKLLIQFQNNGVVDDSQLPKDRFSAERLKGVDSTLKIQPAKLEDSAVYLCASSLLPWSGGTSETQYFGPGTRLLVL.

This clonotype was seen a few times. This chain connects TRBV7-2 to TRBJ2-1; D is possibly TRBD2 (6 bases). The CDR3 runs 15 residues. Trimming left V 4 bases short and J 4 bases short, with 14 bases between. The germline gives CDR1 SGHTA, CDR2 FQGNSA. The CDR3 reads CASSSRASVYNEQFF. As DNA, the CDR3 is TGTGCCAGCAGCTCCCGGGCTAGCGTTTACAATGAGCAGTTCTTC.

This clonotype has only a few counts. The rearrangement uses TRBV10-3 and TRBJ1-6, with D perhaps matching TRBD1 (6 bases). In germline, CDR1 is ENHRY, CDR2 SYGVKD. Deletions cut 6 bases from V and 9 bases from J, with 15 bases between. CDR3 size: 14 residues. The CDR3 sequence is CAIRKGELGSPLHF. CDR3 nucleotides: TGTGCCATCAGGAAGGGGGAATTGGGTTCACCCCTCCACTTT.

This clonotype was found a few times. Here the CDR3 DNA reads TGTGCCAGCAGCTTAGCGAGTCTAGCGGGAGACAATGAGCAGTTCTTC. It translates to CASSLASLAGDNEQFF. This sequence joins TRBV7-9 and TRBJ2-1; 10 bases line up with TRBD2. The ends lost 0 bases at V and 5 bases at J; junction bases unmatched: 4. The V gene's germline CDR1 is SEHNR and CDR2 FQNEAQ (reference sequence). The CDR3 runs to 16 residues.

This clonotype was picked up many times. The gene calls are TRBV5-1 and TRBJ1-6; 8 positions match TRBD1. The CDR3 covers 15 residues. Germline lookup yields CDR1 SGHRS and CDR2 YFSETQ. With V trimmed by 4 bases and J by 7 bases, 7 bases remained unmatched. CDR3 amino acids: CASSPQGATNSPLHF. The CDR3 DNA sequence: TGCGCCAGCAGCCCTCAGGGGGCAACGAATTCACCCCTCCACTTT.

The CDR3 nucleotides are TGTGCCAGCAGTGGGAACAATTCACCCCTCCACTTT. Translating it yields CASSGNNSPLHF. J is TRBJ1-6 and V is TRBV6-1; D call uncertain. CDR1 is MNHNS, CDR2 SASEGT, per germline. This CDR3 region has 12 residues. Trimming took 4 bases from V and 7 from J, leaving 5 bases between them.

This clonotype was picked up a small number of times. V is TRBV20-1 and J is TRBJ2-5; D perhaps matches TRBD2 (5 bases). The CDR3 sequence is 15 residues long. Looked up from germline, CDR1 is DFQATT and CDR2 is SNEGSKA (reference sequence). Trimming left V 3 bases short and J 4 bases short, with 18 bases between. The CDR3 region has the DNA TGCAGTGCTAGCCTATCGGGGATCAGAAGAGAGACCCAGTACTTC. It codes for CSASLSGIRRETQYF.

This chain links TRBV20-1 with TRBJ1-2; D remains unclear. V dropped 7 bases and J dropped 0 bases, with 12 bases sitting between them. The CDR3 totals 13 residues. The V gene's germline CDR1 is DFQATT and CDR2 SNEGSKA (reference sequence). The CDR3 DNA reads as TGCAGTGTGACCCCTCCAGCTAACTATGGCTACACCTTC. Translation gives CSVTPPANYGYTF.